The next 30 T cell receptor beta chains were all read from a single sample in a study of CD8 T cells in Susac syndrome. RNA amounts of 0.5 to 1 ug underwent reverse transcription with random hexamers. TCRdb reprocessed the immunoSEQ multiplex PCR reads with MiXCR, giving one entry per CDR3 protein. The data contain 200,000 to 250,000 distinct CDR3 sequences, about 94% of them seen just once; the ten biggest clones take up 0.15% to 0.2%. Sequenced: CD4+ T cells from PBMCs. The receptors shown here come from a human donor with Susac syndrome.

This clonotype was detected once. J is TRBJ1-3 and V is TRBV18; no clear D gene. The CDR3 spans 15 residues. V gave up 3 bases and J gave up 4 bases, with 13 bases separating them. Germline V gives CDR1 KGHSH, CDR2 LQKENI. CDR3 sequence: CASSPPDGNGNTIYF. Here the CDR3 DNA reads TGTGCCAGCTCACCGCCGGACGGCAACGGAAACACCATATATTTT.

In this sample, this clonotype turned up once. The chain is built from TRBV12-3 or TRBV12-4 and TRBJ1-2; no firm D call. V was trimmed by 0 bases and J by 3 bases, leaving 11 bases between them. The CDR3 runs 15 residues. The CDR3 coding sequence is TGTGCCAGCAGTTTAGCTGACCAGGCTGACTATGGCTACACCTTC. Translating gives CASSLADQADYGYTF.

The chain is built from TRBV27 and TRBJ2-4; D not certain. The CDR3 covers 16 residues. Germline CDR1 MNHEY, CDR2 SMNVEV (reference sequence). V was pared by 5 bases and J by 0 bases, with 14 bases between. The CDR3 loop is CASSPAIILAKNIQYF. The CDR3, as DNA: TGTGCCAGCAGTCCCGCGATAATACTAGCCAAAAACATTCAGTACTTC.

CDR3 bases: TGTGCCTGGGGTACCGGGACAGGGAACACCGGGGAGCTGTTTTTT. This codes for CAWGTGTGNTGELFF. V is TRBV30 and J is TRBJ2-2, with 8 bases aligning to TRBD1. The CDR3 spans 15 residues. Germline V gives CDR1 GTSNPN, CDR2 SVGIG (reference sequence). Trimming cost V 5 bases and J 1 base; bases outside gene matches: 6.

The chain is built from TRBV5-1 and TRBJ1-1, with D maybe TRBD1 (5 bases). The length of the CDR3 is 14 residues. CDR1 and CDR2 from the germline V gene are SGHRS and YFSETQ. V dropped 3 bases and J dropped 6 bases, with 15 bases sitting between them. The CDR3 here is CASSWGDGGSEAFF. DNA for the CDR3: TGCGCCAGCAGCTGGGGGGACGGCGGTTCTGAAGCTTTCTTT.

This sequence joins TRBV5-1 and TRBJ2-3; D gene unclear. The CDR3 loop spans 12 amino acids. The V and J ends lost 3 bases and 2 bases respectively, with 4 bases between them. Germline V gives CDR1 SGHRS, CDR2 YFSETQ. The CDR3 spells CASSWDTDTQYF. The CDR3 coding sequence is TGCGCCAGCAGCTGGGACACAGATACGCAGTATTTT.

The chain uses TRBV20-1 and TRBJ2-2, with D perhaps TRBD1 (5 bases). Trimming left V 5 bases short and J 6 bases short, with 22 bases between. Germline-derived CDR1 and CDR2 are DFQATT and SNEGSKA (reference sequence). CDR3 length: 16 amino acids. The CDR3 loop is CSAGTGRHDRAGELFF. The DNA of the CDR3 is TGCAGTGCTGGTACAGGACGCCACGACCGGGCCGGGGAGCTGTTTTTT.

The chain links TRBV20-1 to TRBJ1-5; D is possibly TRBD1 (5 bases). The V and J ends lost 1 base and 1 base respectively, with 14 bases between them. Germline V gene sequence: CDR1 DFQATT, CDR2 SNEGSKA (reference sequence). The CDR3 runs to 16 residues. CDR3 in amino acids: CSARGGWGWSNQPQHF. CDR3 nucleotides: TGCAGTGCTAGAGGGGGGTGGGGTTGGAGCAATCAGCCCCAGCATTTT.

This CDR3 reads CASSLVTGTANTGELFF. Here the CDR3 DNA reads TGTGCCAGCAGCTTAGTGACTGGGACAGCTAACACCGGGGAGCTGTTTTTT. The chain is built from TRBV11-3 and TRBJ2-2, with TRBD1 matching 7 bases. The germline V gene has CDR1 SGHNT and CDR2 YENEEA. The CDR3 consists of 17 residues. V was clipped by 1 base and J by 2 bases; unmatched bases: 7.

This clonotype came up a few times. The chain employs TRBV24-1 and TRBJ2-7; possibly TRBD1 for D (7 bases). The V and J ends lost 4 bases and 3 bases respectively, with 18 bases between them. CDR1 and CDR2 (germline): KGHDR, SFDVKD. CDR3 length: 16 residues. The CDR3 DNA reads as TGTGCCACCAGTGACCCGACAGGGACTCTCATCTACGAGCAGTACTTC. This gives the protein CATSDPTGTLIYEQYF.

The gene calls are TRBV30 and TRBJ1-2; 10 nucleotides agree with TRBD1. The CDR3 has 14 amino acids. The V gene end was trimmed by 8 bases and the J gene end by 5 bases; junction bases not matched to a gene: 11. Germline values: CDR1 GTSNPN, CDR2 SVGIG (reference sequence). CDR3 nucleotide sequence: TGTGCCACCCCGGGACAGGGGCCGGGATATGGCTACACCTTC. Translation gives CATPGQGPGYGYTF.

The chain is built from TRBV10-2 and TRBJ1-5, with TRBD1 identical over 7 bases. The germline gives CDR1 WSHSY, CDR2 SAAADI. The CDR3 consists of 15 residues. The J segment lost 3 bases and the V segment lost 2 bases, leaving 4 bases of the junction unmatched. DNA for the CDR3: TGCGCCAGCAGTGAGGGGGACAGCTCCAATCAGCCCCAGCATTTT. It translates to CASSEGDSSNQPQHF.

The chain links TRBV9 to TRBJ2-5, with 10 bases fitting TRBD1. Germline V gives CDR1 SGDLS, CDR2 YYNGEE. V gave up 4 bases and J gave up 4 bases; unmatched junction bases: 4. CDR3 length: 14 amino acids. CDR3 sequence: CASSKTGGTETQYF. In DNA form, the CDR3 reads TGTGCCAGCAGCAAGACAGGGGGCACAGAGACCCAGTACTTC. Using reference TRBV9 and TRBJ2-5 for the parts outside the CDR3, the full variable domain is DSGVTQTPKHLITATGQRVTLRCSPRSGDLSVYWYQQSLDQGLQFLIQYYNGEERAKGNILERFSAQQFPDLHSELNLSSLELGDSALYFCASSKTGGTETQYFGPGTRLLVL.

V and J are TRBV28 and TRBJ1-1; 7 positions agree with TRBD1. The CDR3 spans 12 residues. After removal of 10 bases from V and 8 bases from J, the junction contained 10 bases not matched to a gene. The germline gives CDR1 MDHEN, CDR2 SYDVKM. The DNA for the CDR3 is TGTGCCACCCGCCCCTTACAGGGGGAAGCTTTCTTT. Protein product: CATRPLQGEAFF.

The DNA of the CDR3 is TGTGCCAGCAGCTTGCCCGGGACGGCAGCTAACTATGGCTACACCTTC. Translated, it gives CASSLPGTAANYGYTF. The chain uses TRBV5-4 and TRBJ1-2; maybe TRBD1 (5 bases). The V and J ends lost 1 base and 0 bases respectively, with 13 bases between them. The CDR3 loop spans 16 amino acids. The germline gives CDR1 SGHNT, CDR2 YYREEE (reference sequence).

This chain links TRBV10-3 with TRBJ1-6, with D tentatively TRBD1 (5 bases). CDR1 is ENHRY, CDR2 SYGVKD, per germline. The CDR3 runs 15 residues. Trimming stripped 3 bases from V and 8 bases from J, with 14 bases between. The CDR3 region has the DNA TGTGCCATCAGTGAATGGGGCAGGGTGGATTCACCCCTCCACTTT. It yields the protein CAISEWGRVDSPLHF.

The chain couples TRBV30 to TRBJ1-3, with D hard to call. CDR3 size: 15 residues. Trimming stripped 0 bases from V and 4 bases from J, with 13 bases between. CDR1 and CDR2 from the germline V gene are GTSNPN and SVGIG (reference sequence). CDR3 bases: TGTGCCTGGAGTGTAGGGTCCAGCCTCGGAAACACCATATATTTT. This gives the protein CAWSVGSSLGNTIYF.

J is TRBJ1-2 and V is TRBV28, with D perhaps TRBD1 (6 bases). CDR1 is MDHEN and CDR2 is SYDVKM in the germline V gene. This CDR3 contains 13 residues. The V gene lost 2 bases and the J gene lost 4 bases, with 8 bases spanning the gap. The CDR3 DNA is TGTGCCAGCAGTTTACCGGACAGCTATGGCTACACCTTC. Its translation is CASSLPDSYGYTF.

The chain recombines TRBV6-6 with TRBJ2-7; tentatively, D is TRBD1 (5 bases). With 6 bases removed from V and 6 bases from J, the gap between germline ends came to 24 bases. Germline loops: CDR1 MNHNY, CDR2 SVGAGI (reference sequence). The length of the CDR3 is 16 residues. The CDR3 DNA follows: TGTGCCAGCAGGACAGTCCCCTCGCAGAGGCCGCGCGAGCAGTACTTC. This translates into CASRTVPSQRPREQYF.

The chain carries TRBV20-1 and TRBJ2-3; D call uncertain. V lost 5 bases, J lost 0 bases, and 12 bases lay in between. Looked up from germline, CDR1 is DFQATT and CDR2 is SNEGSKA (reference sequence). This CDR3 has 14 residues. DNA of the CDR3: TGCAGTGCTTCCTTTCTTTTGAGCACAGATACGCAGTATTTT. Its translation is CSASFLLSTDTQYF.

This chain links TRBV5-1 with TRBJ2-7, with D perhaps given as TRBD1 or TRBD2 (5 bases each). Trimming removed 0 bases at V and 3 bases at J, with 10 bases between. From germline, CDR1 is SGHRS and CDR2 YFSETQ. This CDR3 has 14 residues. This chain's CDR3 is CASSLDGANYEQYF. The CDR3, as DNA: TGCGCCAGCAGCTTGGACGGGGCTAACTACGAGCAGTACTTC.

The chain carries TRBV4-3 and TRBJ1-1, with 9 bases that match TRBD1. This CDR3 is built from 15 residues. The V gene end was trimmed by 1 base and the J gene end by 6 bases; junction bases not matched to a gene: 6. Germline V gives CDR1 LGHNA, CDR2 YSLEER. In DNA form, the CDR3 reads TGCGCCAGCAGCCAAGCTGGGACAGGGACGTCTGAAGCTTTCTTT. This translates into CASSQAGTGTSEAFF.

The V and J genes are TRBV9 and TRBJ2-2; tentative D call: TRBD2 (5 bases). V was trimmed by 2 bases and J by 1 base, leaving 12 bases between them. Germline V CDR1 and CDR2: SGDLS, YYNGEE. CDR3 length equals 16 residues. DNA of the CDR3: TGTGCCAGCAGCGTTTCGGGGATGGGGAACACCGGGGAGCTGTTTTTT. It is translated as CASSVSGMGNTGELFF.

The chain carries TRBV20-1 and TRBJ2-7, with TRBD2 identical over 11 bases. Germline lookup yields CDR1 DFQATT and CDR2 SNEGSKA (reference sequence). This CDR3 contains 14 residues. With V trimmed by 5 bases and J by 2 bases, 5 bases remained unmatched. The CDR3 sequence: CSARTSGPAYEQYF. CDR3 nucleotides: TGCAGTGCTCGGACTAGCGGGCCAGCCTACGAGCAGTACTTC.

The chain is built from TRBV28 and TRBJ2-1, with 8 bases identical to TRBD2. Germline assignment: CDR1 MDHEN and CDR2 SYDVKM. The CDR3 has 16 residues. V gave up 3 bases and J gave up 6 bases; unmatched junction bases: 10. CDR3 residues: CASSLAGGTLVNEQFF. CDR3 nucleotide sequence: TGTGCCAGCAGTTTGGCGGGGGGCACATTAGTCAATGAGCAGTTCTTC.

V is TRBV19 and J is TRBJ1-4; no clear D gene. The CDR3 extends over 12 amino acids. V was pared by 5 bases and J by 10 bases, with 11 bases between. Germline V lookup: CDR1 LNHDA, CDR2 SQIVND (reference sequence). CDR3 bases: TGTGCCAGTAGTCTTCCGCTGCGAAAACTGTTTTTT. Its protein is CASSLPLRKLFF.

The chain links TRBV30 to TRBJ1-2, with D perhaps matching TRBD1 (5 bases). CDR1 is GTSNPN and CDR2 is SVGIG in the germline V gene (reference sequence). The CDR3 has 10 amino acids. V was shortened by 8 bases and J by 7 bases, with 11 bases between the two germline ends. The CDR3 DNA follows: TGTGCCCTGGGACTTCGTGGCTACACCTTC. As protein: CALGLRGYTF.

The CDR3 reads CASSPTLRNEQFF. The CDR3 region has the DNA TGTGCCAGCAGTCCCACCTTGCGCAATGAGCAGTTCTTC. The chain is built from TRBV6-1 and TRBJ2-1; D gene uncertain. Germline V gene sequence: CDR1 MNHNS, CDR2 SASEGT. V was trimmed by 5 bases and J by 6 bases, leaving 11 bases between them. This CDR3 is built from 13 residues.

The gene calls are TRBV5-1 and TRBJ2-1, with 13 positions matching TRBD2. The V and J ends lost 4 bases and 6 bases, in that order; junction bases with no gene match: 16. The CDR3 consists of 19 residues. CDR1 is SGHRS, CDR2 YFSETQ, per germline. The DNA of the CDR3 is TGCGCCAGCAGCGACCGGACTAGCGGGGGATCTTCTTTTGGCAATGAGCAGTTCTTC. This encodes CASSDRTSGGSSFGNEQFF.

The rearrangement joins TRBV30 to TRBJ1-3, with D possibly matching TRBD1 (5 bases). Germline-derived CDR1 and CDR2 are GTSNPN and SVGIG (reference sequence). V lost 0 bases and J 0 bases, leaving 21 bases between the germline ends. The CDR3 spans 19 residues. The CDR3 nucleotides read TGTGCCTGGAGTGTCGCCCGGCCCCCGGGGGGGGGCTCTGGAAACACCATATATTTT. Its protein is CAWSVARPPGGGSGNTIYF.